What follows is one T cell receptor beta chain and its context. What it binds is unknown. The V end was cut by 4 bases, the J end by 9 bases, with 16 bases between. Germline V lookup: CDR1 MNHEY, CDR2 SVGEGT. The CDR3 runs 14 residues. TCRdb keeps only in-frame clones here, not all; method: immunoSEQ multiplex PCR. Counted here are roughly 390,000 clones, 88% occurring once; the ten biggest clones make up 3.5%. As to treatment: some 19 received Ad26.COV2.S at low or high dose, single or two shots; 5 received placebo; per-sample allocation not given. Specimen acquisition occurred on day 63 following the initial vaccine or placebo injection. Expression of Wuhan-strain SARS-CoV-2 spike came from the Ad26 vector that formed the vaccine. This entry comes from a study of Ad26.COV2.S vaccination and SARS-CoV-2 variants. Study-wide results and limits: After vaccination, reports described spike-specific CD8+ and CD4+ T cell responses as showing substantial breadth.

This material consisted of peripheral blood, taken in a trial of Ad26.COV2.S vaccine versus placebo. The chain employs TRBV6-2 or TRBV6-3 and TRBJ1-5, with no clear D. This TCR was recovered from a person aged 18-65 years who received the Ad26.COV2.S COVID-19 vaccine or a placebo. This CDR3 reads CASSSQTAPWPQHF. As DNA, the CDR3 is TGTGCCAGCAGTTCCCAGACCGCGCCTTGGCCCCAGCATTTT.